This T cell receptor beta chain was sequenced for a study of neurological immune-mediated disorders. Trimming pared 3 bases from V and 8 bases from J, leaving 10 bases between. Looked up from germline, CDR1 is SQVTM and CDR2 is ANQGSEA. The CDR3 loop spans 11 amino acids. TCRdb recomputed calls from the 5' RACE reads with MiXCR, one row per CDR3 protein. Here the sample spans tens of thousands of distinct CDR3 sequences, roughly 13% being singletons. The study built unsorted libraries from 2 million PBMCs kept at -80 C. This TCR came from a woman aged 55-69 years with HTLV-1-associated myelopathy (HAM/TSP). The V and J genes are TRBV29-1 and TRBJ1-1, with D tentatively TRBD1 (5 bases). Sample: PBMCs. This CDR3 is CSVEGGAEAFF. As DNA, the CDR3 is TGCAGCGTTGAGGGTGGGGCCGAAGCTTTCTTT.